The next 9 T cell receptor beta chains were all read from a single sample in a study of CD8+CD57+ T cells in acquired aplastic anemia. According to the study, genomic DNA was the template for TCR beta VDJ and CDR3 profiling. TCRdb processed the reads anew with MiXCR; each CDR3 protein has one entry. The sample gives around 200,000 distinct CDR3 sequences, 48% of which show up once; 10% to 15% is in the top ten. Those patients picked for sequencing had displayed CD8+CD57+ cell expansion on flow cytometry. Material for sequencing was sorted CD4+, CD8+, or CD8+CD57+ T cells (not recorded which) from PBMCs. Receptors originate from a human donor with aplastic anemia.

The chain has TRBV29-1 and TRBJ2-1; TRBD1 is a possible D gene (6 bases). The CDR3 has 14 residues. Per germline, CDR1 SQVTM and CDR2 ANQGSEA. V lost 2 bases and J lost 10, with 18 bases in between. CDR3 sequence: CSVETVQGPFEQFF. Here the CDR3 DNA reads TGCAGCGTTGAAACGGTACAGGGACCGTTCGAGCAGTTCTTC.

The V call is TRBV7-9, the J call TRBJ2-5; no firm D call. This CDR3 region has 13 residues. The V gene's germline CDR1 is SEHNR and CDR2 FQNEAQ (reference sequence). The V end was cut by 0 bases, the J end by 0 bases, with 2 bases between. The CDR3 bases are TGTGCCAGCAGCTTAGCGAACCAAGAGACCCAGTACTTC. Its protein product is CASSLANQETQYF.

This clonotype was counted only a few times. The V and J genes are TRBV2 and TRBJ1-4, with D perhaps matching TRBD1 (5 bases). V was cut by 5 bases and J by 7 bases, with 17 bases left in between. The CDR3 spans 15 residues. In germline, CDR1 is SNHLY, CDR2 FYNNEI. Written as DNA, the CDR3 is TGTGCCAGCAGTAAGGACCCAAACAGGAGTGAAAAACTGTTTTTT. Translated: CASSKDPNRSEKLFF. The variable domain in full, completed from reference TRBV2 and TRBJ1-4, reads EPEVTQTPSHQVTQMGQEVILRCVPISNHLYFYWYRQILGQKVEFLVSFYNNEISEKSEIFDDQFSVERPDGSNFTLKIRSTKLEDSAMYFCASSKDPNRSEKLFFGSGTQLSVL.

The rearrangement links TRBV29-1 to TRBJ2-3, with TRBD1 matching 8 bases. V lost 5 bases and J lost 8; bases outside the gene matches: 9. This CDR3 spans 13 amino acids. Germline V gene data show CDR1 as SQVTM and CDR2 as ANQGSEA. The CDR3, as DNA: TGCAGCGTTAACAGGGGGACTCCGGCTACGCAGTATTTT. Translation: CSVNRGTPATQYF.

This clonotype has a count of ten or more. The chain uses TRBV7-8 and TRBJ1-3, with TRBD1 identical over 7 bases. The length of the CDR3 is 15 residues. Germline CDR1 reads SGHVS; CDR2 reads FQNEAQ. V trimming: 5 bases; J trimming: 0 bases; junction bases outside the gene matches: 4. CDR3 sequence reads: CASSQTGISGNTIYF. CDR3 sequence (DNA): TGTGCCAGCAGCCAGACAGGGATCTCTGGAAACACCATATATTTT.

This clonotype was counted only a few times. This chain connects TRBV7-8 to TRBJ2-7; D gene uncertain. In germline, CDR1 is SGHVS, CDR2 FQNEAQ. CDR3 length equals 12 residues. Deletions cut 4 bases from V and 1 base from J, with 5 bases between. The CDR3: CASSSESYEQYF. Written as DNA, the CDR3 is TGTGCCAGCAGCTCCGAGTCCTACGAGCAGTACTTC.

The DNA for the CDR3 is TGTGCCAGCAGCTTAGATCTCGGGGGGACGGGGACCCAGTACTTC. The encoded protein is CASSLDLGGTGTQYF. The V call is TRBV7-9, the J call TRBJ2-5; 7 bases match TRBD2. CDR1 and CDR2 from the germline V gene are SEHNR and FQNEAQ (reference sequence). The V segment lost 1 base and the J segment 7 bases; nucleotides outside the gene matches: 9. The CDR3 totals 15 residues.

This clonotype came up a few times. J is TRBJ2-5 and V is TRBV4-1; 14 positions agree with TRBD2. V lost 7 bases, J lost 4 bases, and 8 bases stayed unmatched. Germline V gives CDR1 MGHRA, CDR2 YSYEKL. This CDR3 contains 16 residues. CDR3 amino acids: CASNPRLAGGLETQYF. In DNA form, the CDR3 reads TGCGCCAGCAACCCAAGACTAGCGGGGGGGCTAGAGACCCAGTACTTC.

The chain is built from TRBV10-3 and TRBJ1-5; no firm D call. CDR1 and CDR2 from the germline V gene are ENHRY and SYGVKD. Deletions cut 0 bases from V and 1 base from J, with 1 base between. The CDR3 loop spans 13 amino acids. The CDR3 loop is CAISESSNQPQHF. The CDR3, as DNA: TGTGCCATCAGTGAGTCAAGCAATCAGCCCCAGCATTTT.